These T cell receptor beta chains were read from a single sample in a study of cytomegalovirus exposure and HLA in healthy donors. Profiling relied on immunoSEQ multiplex PCR, and the TCRdb table lists in-frame clones only, not all of them. Of over 150,000 clones in the sample, about four fifths were seen once. The sequencing sample was made of PBMCs. Receptors originate from a man between 25 and 39 years old in good health and CMV-seropositive. Both conserved end residues are part of each CDR3. A D gene is named only where the DNA matches it firmly. Some rows have no size entry. The others give once, few or many, or a class for an expanded clone.

D gene: -
V gene: TRBV30
clone size: -
J gene: TRBJ1-1
CDR3 protein: CAWRGPVLNTEAFF
CDR3 DNA: TGTGCCTGGAGGGGGCCGGTCTTGAACACTGAAGCTTTCTTT

D gene: TRBD1
V gene: TRBV6-6
clone size: -
J gene: TRBJ2-7
CDR3 protein: CASSPGQGSHEQYF
CDR3 DNA: TGTGCCAGCAGTCCGGGACAGGGGTCCCACGAGCAGTACTTC

D gene: TRBD1
V gene: TRBV5-5
clone size: once
J gene: TRBJ1-2
CDR3 protein: CASTTLQGRGHGYTF
CDR3 DNA: TGTGCCAGCACCACTTTACAAGGCAGGGGGCATGGCTACACCTTC

D gene: TRBD1
V gene: TRBV29-1
clone size: -
J gene: TRBJ1-1
CDR3 protein: CSVAQGGAFF
CDR3 DNA: TGCAGCGTCGCACAGGGGGGAGCTTTCTTT

D gene: -
V gene: TRBV28
clone size: -
J gene: TRBJ2-7
CDR3 protein: CASSPPVGGYEQYF
CDR3 DNA: TGTGCCAGCAGTCCCCCCGTCGGGGGCTACGAGCAGTACTTC

D gene: -
V gene: TRBV27
clone size: -
J gene: TRBJ2-5
CDR3 protein: CASSLWGDGTGLKTQYF
CDR3 DNA: TGTGCCAGCAGTTTATGGGGGGATGGGACGGGTCTAAAGACCCAGTACTTC

D gene: TRBD2
V gene: TRBV19
clone size: -
J gene: TRBJ2-1
CDR3 protein: CASSRTSDSYNEQFF
CDR3 DNA: TGTGCCAGTAGTAGGACTAGCGACTCCTACAATGAGCAGTTCTTC

D gene: -
V gene: TRBV30
clone size: -
J gene: TRBJ2-1
CDR3 protein: CAWRGGNEQFF
CDR3 DNA: TGTGCCTGGAGAGGGGGCAATGAGCAGTTCTTC

D gene: TRBD2
V gene: TRBV7-2
clone size: -
J gene: TRBJ2-7
CDR3 protein: CASSLAPTGGPNEQYF
CDR3 DNA: TGTGCCAGCAGCTTAGCGCCCACGGGAGGGCCCAACGAGCAGTACTTC

D gene: -
V gene: TRBV11-3
clone size: -
J gene: TRBJ1-1
CDR3 protein: CASSSNSVTEAFF
CDR3 DNA: TGTGCCAGCAGCTCAAACTCGGTCACTGAAGCTTTCTTT

D gene: -
V gene: TRBV19
clone size: -
J gene: TRBJ1-5
CDR3 protein: CASSNPTGFGQPQHF
CDR3 DNA: TGTGCCAGTAGCAACCCTACAGGGTTCGGGCAGCCCCAGCATTTT

D gene: -
V gene: TRBV28
clone size: -
J gene: TRBJ1-2
CDR3 protein: CASSPLQGVYTF
CDR3 DNA: TGTGCCAGCAGCCCCCTCCAGGGTGTCTACACCTTC

D gene: -
V gene: TRBV4-2
clone size: -
J gene: TRBJ1-4
CDR3 protein: CASSPIATNEKLFF
CDR3 DNA: TGTGCCAGCAGCCCGATAGCAACTAATGAAAAACTGTTTTTT

D gene: TRBD2
V gene: TRBV18
clone size: -
J gene: TRBJ2-1
CDR3 protein: CASSPISGSDEQFF
CDR3 DNA: TGTGCCAGCTCACCTATTAGCGGGAGCGATGAGCAGTTCTTC

D gene: TRBD1
V gene: TRBV5-1
clone size: -
J gene: TRBJ1-5
CDR3 protein: CASSSTGDSNQPQHF
CDR3 DNA: TGCGCCAGCAGCTCAACAGGGGATAGCAATCAGCCCCAGCATTTT

D gene: TRBD2
V gene: TRBV15
clone size: -
J gene: TRBJ2-7
CDR3 protein: CATSTSGEEQYF
CDR3 DNA: TGTGCCACCAGCACTAGCGGGGAGGAGCAGTACTTC

D gene: -
V gene: TRBV6-6
clone size: -
J gene: TRBJ2-1
CDR3 protein: CASSSNYNEQFF
CDR3 DNA: TGTGCCAGCAGTTCTAACTACAATGAGCAGTTCTTC

D gene: TRBD1
V gene: TRBV18
clone size: -
J gene: TRBJ1-2
CDR3 protein: CASSPTGDRNGYTF
CDR3 DNA: TGTGCCAGCTCACCAACAGGGGATAGAAATGGCTACACCTTC

D gene: TRBD1
V gene: TRBV28
clone size: -
J gene: TRBJ2-7
CDR3 protein: CASSHRGENEQYF
CDR3 DNA: TGTGCCAGCAGCCACAGGGGGGAAAACGAGCAGTACTTC

D gene: -
V gene: TRBV6-1
clone size: -
J gene: TRBJ1-1
CDR3 protein: CASSEGPWEGTEAFF
CDR3 DNA: TGTGCCAGCAGTGAAGGCCCCTGGGAGGGCACTGAAGCTTTCTTT

D gene: -
V gene: TRBV7-3
clone size: once
J gene: TRBJ1-1
CDR3 protein: CASSLTGNTEAFF
CDR3 DNA: TGTGCCAGCAGCTTGACAGGGAACACTGAAGCTTTCTTT

D gene: -
V gene: TRBV5-1
clone size: -
J gene: TRBJ2-2
CDR3 protein: CASSLSGEYGELFF
CDR3 DNA: TGCGCCAGCAGCTTGTCGGGGGAGTACGGGGAGCTGTTTTTT

D gene: -
V gene: TRBV6-5
clone size: -
J gene: TRBJ2-1
CDR3 protein: CASSPPGLTTNEQFF
CDR3 DNA: TGTGCCAGCAGTCCCCCGGGACTTACTACTAATGAGCAGTTCTTC

D gene: TRBD2
V gene: TRBV5-1
clone size: -
J gene: TRBJ2-3
CDR3 protein: CASSLEASGDTDTQYF
CDR3 DNA: TGCGCCAGCAGCTTGGAGGCTAGCGGGGACACAGATACGCAGTATTTT

D gene: -
V gene: TRBV7-8
clone size: -
J gene: TRBJ2-7
CDR3 protein: CASSSNSYEQYF
CDR3 DNA: TGTGCCAGCAGCTCCAACAGCTACGAGCAGTACTTC

D gene: -
V gene: TRBV18
clone size: -
J gene: TRBJ1-4
CDR3 protein: CASSPKQDEKLFF
CDR3 DNA: TGTGCCAGCTCACCAAAACAAGATGAAAAACTGTTTTTT

D gene: -
V gene: TRBV5-1
clone size: once
J gene: TRBJ1-5
CDR3 protein: CASSLGRGPNQPQHF
CDR3 DNA: TGCGCCAGCAGCTTGGGCAGGGGCCCGAATCAGCCCCAGCATTTT

D gene: TRBD2
V gene: TRBV7-2
clone size: -
J gene: TRBJ2-1
CDR3 protein: CASTWGTSGNEQFF
CDR3 DNA: TGTGCCAGCACCTGGGGGACTAGCGGCAATGAGCAGTTCTTC

D gene: TRBD2
V gene: TRBV5-8
clone size: -
J gene: TRBJ2-5
CDR3 protein: CASSLAGLAGGRETQYF
CDR3 DNA: TGTGCCAGCAGCTTGGCAGGCCTAGCGGGAGGAAGAGAGACCCAGTACTTC

D gene: TRBD1
V gene: TRBV19
clone size: -
J gene: TRBJ1-1
CDR3 protein: CASSIGTGLNTEAFF
CDR3 DNA: TGTGCCAGTAGTATCGGGACAGGGCTAAACACTGAAGCTTTCTTT

D gene: -
V gene: TRBV2
clone size: few
J gene: TRBJ1-1
CDR3 protein: CASSPESRQKNTEAFF
CDR3 DNA: TGTGCCAGCAGTCCAGAGTCGCGGCAGAAGAACACTGAAGCTTTCTTT

D gene: TRBD1
V gene: TRBV4-2
clone size: -
J gene: TRBJ1-1
CDR3 protein: CASSQDGTGQAAEAFF
CDR3 DNA: TGTGCCAGCAGCCAAGATGGGACAGGGCAGGCGGCTGAAGCTTTCTTT

D gene: TRBD2
V gene: TRBV7-8
clone size: -
J gene: TRBJ2-3
CDR3 protein: CASSLASGGASDTQYF
CDR3 DNA: TGTGCCAGCAGCTTAGCTAGCGGGGGGGCATCAGATACGCAGTATTTT

D gene: TRBD2
V gene: TRBV7-9
clone size: -
J gene: TRBJ2-5
CDR3 protein: CASSVAGVETQYF
CDR3 DNA: TGTGCCAGCAGCGTTGCGGGAGTAGAGACCCAGTACTTC

D gene: -
V gene: TRBV5-1
clone size: -
J gene: TRBJ2-7
CDR3 protein: CASSVRPDRSSYEQYF
CDR3 DNA: TGCGCCAGCAGCGTACGCCCGGACAGAAGTTCCTACGAGCAGTACTTC

D gene: -
V gene: TRBV28
clone size: -
J gene: TRBJ1-2
CDR3 protein: CASSLSRYGYTF
CDR3 DNA: TGTGCCAGCAGTTTATCTAGATATGGCTACACCTTC

D gene: -
V gene: TRBV9
clone size: -
J gene: TRBJ1-6
CDR3 protein: CASSASGRFNSPLHF
CDR3 DNA: TGTGCCAGCAGCGCATCGGGAAGGTTTAATTCACCCCTCCACTTT